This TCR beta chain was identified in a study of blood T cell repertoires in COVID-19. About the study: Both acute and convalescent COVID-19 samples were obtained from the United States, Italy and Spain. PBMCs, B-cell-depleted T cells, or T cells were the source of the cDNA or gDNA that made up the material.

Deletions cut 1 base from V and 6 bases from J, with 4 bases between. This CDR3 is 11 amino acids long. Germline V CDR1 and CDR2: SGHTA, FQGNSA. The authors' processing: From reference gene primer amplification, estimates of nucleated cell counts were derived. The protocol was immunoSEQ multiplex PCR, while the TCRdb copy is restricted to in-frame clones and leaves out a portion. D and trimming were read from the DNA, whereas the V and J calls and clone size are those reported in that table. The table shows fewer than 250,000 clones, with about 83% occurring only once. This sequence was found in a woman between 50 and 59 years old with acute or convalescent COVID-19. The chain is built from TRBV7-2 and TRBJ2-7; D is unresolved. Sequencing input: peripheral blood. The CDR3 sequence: CASSLVREQYF. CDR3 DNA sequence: TGTGCCAGCAGCTTAGTTCGCGAGCAGTACTTC. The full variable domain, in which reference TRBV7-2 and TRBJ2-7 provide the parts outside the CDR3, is GAGVSQSPSNKVTEKGKDVELRCDPISGHTALYWYRQSLGQGLEFLIYFQGNSAPDKSGLPSDRFSAERTGGSVSTLTIQRTQQEDSAVYLCASSLVREQYFGPGTRLTVT.